This T cell receptor beta chain was observed in a study of blood T cell repertoires in COVID-19. The V gene lost 1 base and the J gene lost 8 bases, with 17 bases spanning the gap. Germline CDR1 reads MGHDK; CDR2 reads SYGVNS. This CDR3 is built from 15 residues. Assay used: immunoSEQ multiplex PCR; TCRdb lists only in-frame clones, some missing. The table includes over 150,000 clones, roughly 86% detected once. This clonotype was obtained from a woman over 75 with COVID-19, enrolled during active disease. The sample was peripheral blood. This chain joins TRBV25-1 and TRBJ1-2, with D maybe TRBD1 (6 bases). The CDR3: CASSEWGPLAEGYTF. CDR3 bases: TGTGCCAGCAGTGAATGGGGGCCCCTGGCGGAGGGCTACACCTTC.